The 23 T cell receptor beta chains below come from one sample, sequenced in a study of T-cell memory formation after mild COVID-19. Each CDR3 protein is one row after TCRdb ran MiXCR on the 5' RACE reads. The data contain 65,000 to 95,000 distinct CDR3 sequences, over 10% of them seen just once; the ten biggest clones take up around two fifths. The sequenced material came from PBMCs or a T cell subset sorted from them (not recorded which). All receptors derive from a man younger than 30 who had mild COVID-19 (a few samples of this study predate the infection). Cell type and time point are not known.

The chain recombines TRBV2 with TRBJ1-1; 9 bases are a match to TRBD1. V was pared by 6 bases and J by 11 bases, with 10 bases of the junction left unmatched. The CDR3 sequence is 13 residues long. Germline loops: CDR1 SNHLY, CDR2 FYNNEI. CDR3 residues: CASSRRDRVMAFF. CDR3 nucleotides: TGTGCCAGCAGCCGGCGGGACAGGGTAATGGCTTTCTTT. Combining the CDR3 with reference TRBV2 and TRBJ1-1 gives the whole variable domain EPEVTQTPSHQVTQMGQEVILRCVPISNHLYFYWYRQILGQKVEFLVSFYNNEISEKSEIFDDQFSVERPDGSNFTLKIRSTKLEDSAMYFCASSRRDRVMAFFGQGTRLTVV.

The chain uses TRBV7-9 and TRBJ2-1; no firm D call. The CDR3 is 15 residues long. Germline V CDR1 and CDR2: SEHNR, FQNEAQ (reference sequence). The germline V and J ends were trimmed by 3 bases and 0 bases, with 9 bases remaining between them. CDR3: CASSFYPASYNEQFF. CDR3 DNA: TGTGCCAGCAGCTTCTACCCGGCCTCCTACAATGAGCAGTTCTTC.

This clonotype was counted at least ten times. The chain uses TRBV4-3 and TRBJ2-7, with D perhaps assigned TRBD1 or TRBD2 (5 bases each). V was trimmed by 0 bases and J by 4 bases, leaving 10 bases between them. The length of the CDR3 is 14 residues. The germline gives CDR1 LGHNA, CDR2 YSLEER. This chain's CDR3 is CASSQDRGPYEQYF. DNA for the CDR3: TGCGCCAGCAGCCAAGATCGGGGCCCTTACGAGCAGTACTTC.

This chain connects TRBV29-1 to TRBJ2-3, with TRBD1 matching over 7 bases. V lost 6 bases and J lost 1; bases outside the gene matches: 7. This CDR3 contains 14 residues. CDR1 and CDR2 from the germline V gene are SQVTM and ANQGSEA. The DNA of the CDR3 is TGCAGCGTAACGATTGGACAGGGCACAGATACGCAGTATTTT. It encodes CSVTIGQGTDTQYF.

In its sample, this clonotype was seen a few times. This chain joins TRBV7-9 and TRBJ2-2, with no clear D. V shed 5 bases and J shed 6 bases, with 13 bases lying between them. Per the germline V gene, CDR1 is SEHNR and CDR2 is FQNEAQ (reference sequence). The length of the CDR3 is 14 residues. This CDR3 is CASSPPYASGELFF. CDR3 nucleotides: TGTGCCAGCAGCCCGCCCTATGCGTCCGGGGAGCTGTTTTTT.

The V gene is TRBV7-9, the J gene TRBJ2-7; a possible D gene is TRBD2 (5 bases). CDR3 length: 14 residues. V was shortened by 3 bases and J by 1 base, with 10 bases between the two germline ends. CDR1 and CDR2 from the germline V gene are SEHNR and FQNEAQ (reference sequence). CDR3 in amino acids: CASSFEGLSYEQYF. The CDR3 DNA reads as TGTGCCAGCAGCTTCGAGGGCCTTTCCTACGAGCAGTACTTC.

This chain links TRBV7-9 with TRBJ2-5; unclear D gene. CDR1 is SEHNR and CDR2 is FQNEAQ in the germline V gene (reference sequence). The V gene lost 5 bases and the J gene lost 1 base, with 5 bases spanning the gap. This CDR3 spans 12 amino acids. This CDR3 reads CASSGFQETQYF. In DNA, the CDR3 is TGTGCCAGCAGCGGATTCCAAGAGACCCAGTACTTC.

The rearrangement uses TRBV6-6 and TRBJ2-2; the D is unclear. Trimming shortened V by 6 bases and J by 4 bases, and 15 bases separated the two germline ends. There are 15 residues in the CDR3. Germline CDR1 and CDR2: MNHNY and SVGAGI (reference sequence). The DNA of the CDR3 is TGTGCCAGCAGAGCTAGGTCCTCTGCCACCGGGGAGCTGTTTTTT. Amino acid sequence: CASRARSSATGELFF.

This clonotype was found a few times. The chain uses TRBV10-3 and TRBJ1-1; TRBD1 agrees at 10 bases. The V segment lost 9 bases and the J segment 5 bases; nucleotides outside the gene matches: 6. The CDR3 has 13 amino acids. Germline CDR1 and CDR2: ENHRY and SYGVKD. As DNA, the CDR3 is TGTGCCATGGGACAGGGGAGTCGTACTGAAGCTTTCTTT. Translation gives CAMGQGSRTEAFF.

Only a few counts were recorded for this clonotype. The chain links TRBV6-4 to TRBJ1-2; D gene uncertain. The CDR3 spans 15 residues. Germline values: CDR1 MRHNA, CDR2 SNTAGT. V dropped 2 bases and J dropped 2 bases, with 12 bases sitting between them. The CDR3 here is CASSDPQPGNYGYTF. For the CDR3, the DNA is TGTGCCAGCAGTGACCCCCAACCAGGCAACTATGGCTACACCTTC.

This sequence joins TRBV6-5 and TRBJ1-5; no clear D. V was trimmed by 0 bases and J by 7 bases, leaving 7 bases between them. Looked up from germline, CDR1 is MNHEY and CDR2 is SVGAGI. This CDR3 region has 13 residues. The CDR3 DNA reads as TGTGCCAGCAGTTACTCGACTGGCCAGCCCCAGCATTTT. This codes for CASSYSTGQPQHF.

This clonotype has just a few counts. The rearrangement joins TRBV4-1 to TRBJ2-3; 8 bases are shared with TRBD1. V dropped 0 bases and J dropped 2; count of bases not matched to a gene: 7. Germline V gene lookup returns CDR1 MGHRA and CDR2 YSYEKL. The CDR3 sequence is 17 residues long. CDR3 coding DNA: TGCGCCAGCAGCCAAGAAGGGGACAGGATATACACAGATACGCAGTATTTT. Protein sequence: CASSQEGDRIYTDTQYF.

In its sample, this clonotype was seen a few times. The chain combines TRBV7-6 with TRBJ2-1, with TRBD1 identical over 8 bases. This CDR3 comprises 17 residues. The germline V gene encodes CDR1 SGHVS and CDR2 FNYEAQ. Losses at the gene ends were 1 base for V and 4 bases for J; bases not matched to a gene: 9. The CDR3 nucleotides are TGTGCCAGCAGCTTAGTGGGGCCCAGGGGGCCATACAATGAGCAGTTCTTC. This gives the protein CASSLVGPRGPYNEQFF. The whole variable domain, remainder taken from reference TRBV7-6 and TRBJ2-1, is GAGVSQSPRYKVTKRGQDVALRCDPISGHVSLYWYRQALGQGPEFLTYFNYEAQQDKSGLPNDRFSAERPEGSISTLTIQRTEQRDSAMYRCASSLVGPRGPYNEQFFGPGTRLTVL.

In this sample, this clonotype turned up many times. The V call is TRBV6-5, the J call TRBJ2-3; 7 bases match TRBD1. Germline V lookup: CDR1 MNHEY, CDR2 SVGAGI. The length of the CDR3 is 16 residues. J gave up 2 bases and V 5 bases, and 10 bases lay outside the gene matches. For the CDR3, the DNA is TGTGCCAGCAGTCAAATAACAGGGGTTTTCACAGATACGCAGTATTTT. Protein: CASSQITGVFTDTQYF.

Comment on this clonotype: The junction and the germline gene differ at one end; a read error may be behind it. V and J are TRBV27 and TRBJ2-7; D tentatively reads TRBD1 or TRBD2 (5 bases each). This CDR3 contains 13 residues. CDR1 is MNHEY and CDR2 is SMNVEV in the germline V gene (reference sequence). DNA for the CDR3: TGTGCCAGCAGTTTGGCGCCTCGGGGCAGCCCCTTATTC. As protein: CASSLAPRGSPLF.

The gene calls are TRBV12-3 or TRBV12-4 and TRBJ2-3; 8 nucleotides line up with TRBD1. Germline trimming cut 3 bases from V and 1 base from J; bases unmatched to any gene: 3. This CDR3 is built from 15 residues. The CDR3 reads CASSFPGQGTDTQYF. The CDR3 DNA reads TGTGCCAGCAGTTTCCCGGGACAGGGCACAGATACGCAGTATTTT.

CDR3 sequence reads: CASCLDSGANVLTF. In DNA form, the CDR3 reads TGTGCCAGCTGCTTGGACTCTGGGGCCAACGTCCTGACTTTC. This sequence joins TRBV12-3 or TRBV12-4 and TRBJ2-6, with D unclear. The length of the CDR3 is 14 residues. Trimming took 8 bases from V and 0 from J, leaving 8 bases between them.

In its sample, this clonotype was seen a few times. This CDR3 reads CASSLEDTNYEQYF. CDR3 in DNA: TGTGCCAGCAGCTTAGAGGACACAAACTACGAGCAGTACTTC. The V gene is TRBV7-2, the J gene TRBJ2-7, with a tentative D call TRBD1 (5 bases). CDR1 SGHTA and CDR2 FQGNSA come from the germline V gene. Trimming cost V 1 base and J 3 bases, with 10 bases left between them. The length of the CDR3 is 14 residues.

This clonotype was seen more than once but under ten times. The chain couples TRBV3-1 to TRBJ2-5, with 14 positions matching TRBD2. V dropped 3 bases and J dropped 5; count of bases not matched to a gene: 17. The CDR3 totals 20 residues. Germline V gene lookup returns CDR1 LGHDT and CDR2 YNNKEL (reference sequence). The DNA for the CDR3 is TGTGCCAGCAGCCATTCCCGAGGTTCGACTAGCGGGGGGGCCGGGGAGACCCAGTACTTC. Translated: CASSHSRGSTSGGAGETQYF.

At least ten counts were recorded for this clonotype. The chain is built from TRBV4-1 and TRBJ2-2, with D unresolved. V was clipped by 4 bases and J by 1 base, with 4 bases between them. The CDR3 is 13 amino acids. Germline lookup yields CDR1 MGHRA and CDR2 YSYEKL. The CDR3 sequence: CASSRRNTGELFF. CDR3 DNA sequence: TGCGCCAGCAGCCGCAGGAACACCGGGGAGCTGTTTTTT.

This clonotype was observed a single time. Germline and junction disagree at one end, which may indicate a read error. The DNA for the CDR3 is TGTGCTAGCAGCTTGGACTCAACCTACAATGAGCAGTTCTTC. As protein: CASSLDSTYNEQFF. The V gene is TRBV7-7, the J gene TRBJ2-1; TRBD2 might be the D (5 bases). The CDR3 spans 14 residues. Per the germline V gene, CDR1 is SSHAT and CDR2 is FNYEAQ (reference sequence).

As regards this clonotype: At one end, the junction sequence differs from germline, possibly due to a read error. The rearrangement links TRBV12-3 or TRBV12-4 to TRBJ2-7; TRBD2 aligns across 12 bases. The CDR3 totals 14 residues. CDR3 region: CASSQTSGGPNSAF. Written as DNA, the CDR3 is TGTGCCAGCAGCCAAACTAGCGGGGGGCCCAACTCGGCCTTC.

This clonotype was observed a few times. V usage is TRBV4-3 and J usage is TRBJ1-5, with TRBD1 identical over 8 bases. The germline V gene has CDR1 LGHNA and CDR2 YSLEER. V lost 3 bases to trimming and J lost 4 bases; unmatched junction nucleotides: 5. The CDR3 has 15 residues. The CDR3: CASSQGRTGNQPQHF. As DNA, the CDR3 is TGCGCCAGCAGCCAGGGAAGGACAGGGAATCAGCCCCAGCATTTT.